The 27 T cell receptor beta chains listed next were all sequenced from one sample in a study of blood T cell repertoires in COVID-19. This table comes from immunoSEQ multiplex PCR, and its TCRdb copy is limited to in-frame clones, with some not included. The sample has about 150,000 clones, roughly 80% seen once. Sequencing was done on a sample of peripheral blood. Receptors were obtained from a man aged 55 to 69 with acute or convalescent COVID-19.

V and J are TRBV19 and TRBJ1-2; D not resolved. V lost 0 bases and J 0 bases, leaving 17 bases between the germline ends. The CDR3 length is 18 residues. Looked up from germline, CDR1 is LNHDA and CDR2 is SQIVND (reference sequence). CDR3 DNA sequence: TGTGCCAGTAGTATAGACCCGCTTGACGTGAGGACTAACTATGGCTACACCTTC. Translating gives CASSIDPLDVRTNYGYTF.

This clone has at least ten counts. The rearrangement joins TRBV11-2 to TRBJ1-1; 7 bases align to TRBD1. The CDR3 sequence is 15 residues long. CDR1 is SGHAT, CDR2 FQNNGV, per germline. V was pared by 0 bases and J by 6 bases, with 7 bases of the junction left unmatched. The CDR3 sequence: CASSLESGGRAEAFF. The CDR3 DNA follows: TGTGCCAGCAGCTTAGAATCAGGGGGTCGGGCTGAAGCTTTCTTT. Based on the CDR3 plus reference TRBV11-2 and TRBJ1-1, the full variable domain is EAGVAQSPRYKIIEKRQSVAFWCNPISGHATLYWYQQILGQGPKLLIQFQNNGVVDDSQLPKDRFSAERLKGVDSTLKIQPAKLEDSAVYLCASSLESGGRAEAFFGQGTRLTVV.

The gene calls are TRBV28 and TRBJ2-7, with 8 bases matching TRBD2. After removal of 7 bases from V and 5 bases from J, the junction contained 13 bases not matched to a gene. This CDR3 is 15 amino acids long. Germline V gene lookup returns CDR1 MDHEN and CDR2 SYDVKM. In nucleotides, the CDR3 is TGTGCCAGCACCCCCGGGAGGGTGGTTCAGAACGAGCAGTACTTC. The encoded protein is CASTPGRVVQNEQYF.

The gene calls are TRBV9 and TRBJ2-1; TRBD2 is a possible D gene (6 bases). Germline V gene data show CDR1 as SGDLS and CDR2 as YYNGEE. V lost 5 bases, J lost 5 bases, and 14 bases lay in between. The CDR3 runs 14 residues. CDR3 coding DNA: TGTGCCAGCAGTCCACGGGCGGGGAACAATGAGCAGTTCTTC. Its protein is CASSPRAGNNEQFF.

The chain couples TRBV5-1 to TRBJ2-5; no reliable D call. With 2 bases removed from V and 6 bases from J, the gap between germline ends came to 14 bases. The germline CDR1 and CDR2 sequences are SGHRS and YFSETQ. This CDR3 has 14 residues. CDR3 sequence (DNA): TGCGCCAGCAGCTTCGAAGCGTTCAGACAGACCCAGTACTTC. Protein sequence: CASSFEAFRQTQYF.

This chain joins TRBV12-5 and TRBJ1-5; 11 nucleotides align to TRBD1. The CDR3 is made up of 15 amino acids. The V and J ends lost 5 bases and 2 bases, in that order; junction bases with no gene match: 2. Per the germline V gene, CDR1 is LGHNT and CDR2 is FRNRAP. This CDR3 is CASGQGQGGNQPQHF. The CDR3 region has the DNA TGTGCTAGTGGTCAGGGACAGGGGGGCAATCAGCCCCAGCATTTT.

V is TRBV7-9 and J is TRBJ2-1; 10 nucleotides match TRBD2. Germline CDR1 reads SEHNR; CDR2 reads FQNEAQ (reference sequence). J was trimmed by 7 bases and V by 5 bases; bases with no gene match: 5. The CDR3 totals 14 residues. The CDR3 protein is CASSPGTSVNEQFF. The CDR3, as DNA: TGTGCCAGCAGCCCAGGGACTAGCGTAAATGAGCAGTTCTTC.

V is TRBV27 and J is TRBJ2-7; maybe TRBD1 (5 bases). Germline lookup yields CDR1 MNHEY and CDR2 SMNVEV (reference sequence). V was cut by 2 bases and J by 0 bases, with 11 bases left in between. The CDR3 covers 15 residues. CDR3 sequence: CASSLGRVDSYEQYF. CDR3 nucleotides: TGTGCCAGCAGTTTAGGCAGGGTCGACTCCTACGAGCAGTACTTC.

The rearrangement joins TRBV5-4 to TRBJ1-2, with D tentatively TRBD1 (6 bases). V lost 1 base and J lost 4, with 14 bases in between. From germline, CDR1 is SGHNT and CDR2 YYREEE (reference sequence). The CDR3 is 15 amino acids. CDR3 nucleotides: TGTGCCAGCAGCTTGCAGGGGAGAGGAAGCTATGGCTACACCTTC. Its protein product is CASSLQGRGSYGYTF.

The rearrangement uses TRBV7-2 and TRBJ2-7; 8 nucleotides align to TRBD1. The trim removed 2 bases at V and 6 bases at J, leaving 12 bases unmatched. Per the germline V gene, CDR1 is SGHTA and CDR2 is FQGNSA. This CDR3 comprises 16 residues. The DNA for the CDR3 is TGTGCCAGCAGCTTACGTGATCCAGGACAGGGAGGCGAGCAGTACTTC. This translates into CASSLRDPGQGGEQYF.

The chain combines TRBV19 with TRBJ1-1, with 8 bases lining up with TRBD1. The germline gives CDR1 LNHDA, CDR2 SQIVND (reference sequence). V lost 6 bases, J lost 10 bases, and 13 bases stayed unmatched. The CDR3 consists of 14 residues. The CDR3 bases are TGTGCCAGTAGGAATCCAGGGGGCGCGTTAGTAGCTTTCTTT. Translated, it gives CASRNPGGALVAFF.

This clone was counted once. The chain couples TRBV27 to TRBJ1-1; tentatively, D is TRBD1 (6 bases). This CDR3 comprises 13 residues. The V end was cut by 6 bases, the J end by 10 bases, with 18 bases between. From germline, CDR1 is MNHEY and CDR2 SMNVEV (reference sequence). The CDR3 DNA reads TGTGCCAGCAGCGGTACCGGGACAACCAGAGCTTTCTTT. It yields the protein CASSGTGTTRAFF.

The V call is TRBV28, the J call TRBJ2-7; D is unclear. Per the germline V gene, CDR1 is MDHEN and CDR2 is SYDVKM. CDR3 length: 14 amino acids. Between the trimmed V and J ends, which lost 8 bases and 0 bases, there was a span of 14 bases. CDR3 DNA sequence: TGTGCCAGCGGCTCGGAATCAGGCTCCTACGAGCAGTACTTC. Translating it yields CASGSESGSYEQYF. Full variable domain (remainder filled in from reference TRBV28 and TRBJ2-7): DVKVTQSSRYLVKRTGEKVFLECVQDMDHENMFWYRQDPGLGLRLIYFSYDVKMKEKGDIPEGYSVSREKKERFSLILESASTNQTSMYLCASGSESGSYEQYFGPGTRLTVT.

This clone was found once. The rearrangement links TRBV5-1 to TRBJ2-3; a possible D gene is TRBD1 (6 bases). Germline V gene sequence: CDR1 SGHRS, CDR2 YFSETQ. V was pared by 0 bases and J by 6 bases, with 20 bases between. There are 17 residues in the CDR3. In DNA form, the CDR3 reads TGCGCCAGCAGCTTGGGAAGGGCCGGTGGAGACAGGGATACGCAGTATTTT. Translated: CASSLGRAGGDRDTQYF.

This clone was counted only a few times. V usage is TRBV5-1 and J usage is TRBJ2-1, with 9 nucleotides matching TRBD1. The CDR3 runs 14 residues. Per the germline V gene, CDR1 is SGHRS and CDR2 is YFSETQ. The junction had 9 bases not matched to a gene; V was cut back by 5 bases and J by 9 bases. The CDR3 region is CASRSGQGFGEQFF. CDR3 nucleotide sequence: TGCGCCAGCAGGTCCGGACAGGGGTTTGGTGAGCAGTTCTTC.

This clone was counted once. This CDR3 is CASSFQGAGEQYF. CDR3 coding DNA: TGTGCCAGCAGTTTTCAGGGGGCAGGGGAGCAGTACTTC. The V call is TRBV6-5, the J call TRBJ2-7; TRBD1 matches at 8 bases. This CDR3 region has 13 residues. Unmatched junction bases numbered 6, after V lost 4 bases and J lost 7 bases. The germline V gene has CDR1 MNHEY and CDR2 SVGAGI.

The V call is TRBV10-3, the J call TRBJ2-1, with 15 bases fitting TRBD2. CDR3 length: 16 residues. CDR1 and CDR2 from the germline V gene are ENHRY and SYGVKD. V lost 2 bases, J lost 7 bases, and 3 bases stayed unmatched. CDR3 in amino acids: CAISEGTSGRWNEQFF. The DNA of the CDR3 is TGTGCCATCAGTGAGGGGACTAGCGGGAGGTGGAATGAGCAGTTCTTC.

The gene calls are TRBV3-1 (or the pseudogene TRBV3-2) and TRBJ2-1, with TRBD2 matching over 7 bases. The germline gives CDR1 LGHDT, CDR2 YNNKEL (reference sequence). V gave up 1 base and J gave up 6 bases; unmatched junction bases: 6. CDR3 length: 15 residues. CDR3 in DNA: TGTGCCAGCAGCCAAGGGTCCCAGCGGGGCAATGAGCAGTTCTTC. Protein: CASSQGSQRGNEQFF.

This clone has a single count. CDR3 sequence (DNA): TGTGCCAGCAGCCGGGGGGTAGGGGCGTCTGGAAACACCATATATTTT. Protein product: CASSRGVGASGNTIYF. V is TRBV5-4 and J is TRBJ1-3, with D perhaps matching TRBD1 (5 bases). The CDR3 has 16 amino acids. The ends were cut back, 4 bases at V and 1 base at J, with 15 bases in the middle. The germline V gene has CDR1 SGHNT and CDR2 YYREEE (reference sequence).

This clone was observed a few times. This rearrangement joins TRBV19 to TRBJ2-3; 12 nucleotides match TRBD2. CDR1 is LNHDA and CDR2 is SQIVND in the germline V gene (reference sequence). The V gene end was trimmed by 8 bases and the J gene end by 5 bases; junction bases not matched to a gene: 11. The CDR3 has 16 residues. CDR3 DNA sequence: TGTGCCAGTTCAGCAGGACTAGCGGGGACGCGAGATACGCAGTATTTT. Residues: CASSAGLAGTRDTQYF.

This chain joins TRBV19 and TRBJ1-2; 11 nucleotides agree with TRBD1. CDR1 is LNHDA and CDR2 is SQIVND in the germline V gene (reference sequence). V was pared by 4 bases and J by 3 bases, with 1 base of the junction left unmatched. The length of the CDR3 is 14 residues. The CDR3 region is CASSRTGGDYGYTF. In DNA, the CDR3 is TGTGCCAGTAGTAGGACAGGGGGCGACTATGGCTACACCTTC.

The chain carries TRBV10-3 and TRBJ1-2; D unclear. Trimming left V 10 bases short and J 5 bases short, with 20 bases between. This CDR3 contains 14 residues. The germline V gene encodes CDR1 ENHRY and CDR2 SYGVKD. The DNA of the CDR3 is TGTGCCACAACCCCTTTGAGGGATCGGTATGGCTACACCTTC. Translating gives CATTPLRDRYGYTF.

The chain links TRBV7-9 to TRBJ1-2; TRBD1 might be the D (6 bases). Germline CDR1 is SEHNR and CDR2 is FQNEAQ (reference sequence). The CDR3 contains 15 residues. Trimming shortened V by 5 bases and J by 1 base, and 14 bases separated the two germline ends. CDR3 nucleotide sequence: TGTGCCAGCAGCCCGGGATTGGACAGTAACTATGGCTACACCTTC. This gives the protein CASSPGLDSNYGYTF.

The chain uses TRBV5-1 and TRBJ2-7; 9 bases are a match to TRBD1. This CDR3 has 15 amino acids. CDR1 is SGHRS and CDR2 is YFSETQ in the germline V gene. V was clipped by 0 bases and J by 1 base; unmatched bases: 2. CDR3 sequence (DNA): TGCGCCAGCAGCTTGGGCGGGACAGGGTCCTACGAGCAGTACTTC. This gives the protein CASSLGGTGSYEQYF.

Turning to this clone: The same CDR3 is also encoded by other DNA sequences in this sample. The chain combines TRBV27 with TRBJ1-2, with 7 bases fitting TRBD1. Germline loops: CDR1 MNHEY, CDR2 SMNVEV (reference sequence). The J segment lost 2 bases and the V segment lost 5 bases, leaving 2 bases of the junction unmatched. CDR3 length: 13 residues. As DNA, the CDR3 is TGTGCCAGCAGTCCGGGACAGAACTATGGCTACACCTTC. It is translated as CASSPGQNYGYTF.

V gene TRBV5-6 combines with J gene TRBJ2-1; D may be TRBD2 (5 bases). The germline V gene encodes CDR1 SGHDT and CDR2 YYEEEE. V lost 0 bases to trimming and J lost 7 bases, with 5 bases between them. The CDR3 consists of 12 residues. The DNA for the CDR3 is TGTGCCAGCAGCTTGGCGGGGAATGAGCAGTTCTTC. It translates to CASSLAGNEQFF.

The gene calls are TRBV18 and TRBJ1-1; tentative D call: TRBD1 (5 bases). Germline CDR1 reads KGHSH; CDR2 reads LQKENI. Trimming took 2 bases from V and 1 from J, leaving 17 bases between them. The CDR3 sequence is 17 residues long. The CDR3 DNA reads as TGTGCCAGCTCACCATCAGGGATCCCGACGAGGAACACTGAAGCTTTCTTT. Protein product: CASSPSGIPTRNTEAFF.